This TCR beta chain was profiled in a study of T-cell memory formation after mild COVID-19. Trimming took off 4 bases at V and 0 bases at J, with 11 bases between the two ends. This CDR3 comprises 15 residues. Per the germline V gene, CDR1 is SGHRS and CDR2 is YFSETQ. One entry per CDR3 protein, called by TCRdb with MiXCR from the 5' RACE reads. The sample lists around 440,000 distinct CDR3 sequences; roughly 20% were seen once. The sample taken for sequencing was PBMCs or a T cell subset sorted from them (not recorded which). This clonotype was obtained from an adult woman who had mild COVID-19 (a few samples of this study predate the infection). Cell type and time point are not known. The chain carries TRBV5-1 and TRBJ1-5; D call uncertain. DNA of the CDR3: TGCGCCAGCAGCATCACTCCCGATAGCAATCAGCCCCAGCATTTT. Translation: CASSITPDSNQPQHF.